The 26 T cell receptor beta chains in this list originate from one sample, sequenced in a study of vaccination effects on CD4 cells after COVID-19. Pools of viral peptides were used by the ViraFEST assay to expand antigen-specific CD4+ T cells ahead of sequencing. Once cultured for more than nine days, the cells underwent separation to obtain CD4+ T cells. No antigen has been assigned to these receptors. Using immunoSEQ multiplex PCR, the repertoire was profiled, and TCRdb retains in-frame clones only, with some absent. The sample lists tens of thousands of clones; about four fifths were seen once. This specimen was CD4+ T cells from PBMCs cultured with HCoV-229E spike peptides, taken before COVID-19 vaccination. Receptor source: a human donor who received a COVID-19 vaccine.

This sequence joins TRBV6-5 and TRBJ1-1; TRBD1 matches at 9 bases. CDR1 and CDR2 (germline): MNHEY, SVGAGI. This CDR3 is built from 15 residues. Trimming cost V 7 bases and J 0 bases; bases outside gene matches: 6. The DNA of the CDR3 is TGTGCCAGCATCACCGACAGGGGGTTGAACACTGAAGCTTTCTTT. Translated: CASITDRGLNTEAFF.

This chain joins TRBV19 and TRBJ2-2, with D unresolved. V was shortened by 6 bases and J by 7 bases, with 9 bases between the two germline ends. Per germline, CDR1 LNHDA and CDR2 SQIVND (reference sequence). The CDR3 extends over 12 amino acids. This chain's CDR3 is CASRRVIGELFF. The CDR3 DNA reads TGTGCCAGTAGACGGGTCATCGGGGAGCTGTTTTTT.

This clone was recorded once. Distinct nucleotide sequences in the sample also encode this CDR3. The rearrangement links TRBV5-4 to TRBJ1-2; TRBD1 agrees at 7 bases. Germline lookup yields CDR1 SGHNT and CDR2 YYREEE (reference sequence). The CDR3 has 14 amino acids. V lost 0 bases to trimming and J lost 5 bases; unmatched junction nucleotides: 4. The CDR3 nucleotides read TGTGCCAGCAGCTTGGAGGGGGCGGGTTATGGCTACACCTTC. This gives the protein CASSLEGAGYGYTF.

The chain has TRBV4-3 and TRBJ1-4; 8 nucleotides line up with TRBD1. CDR3 size: 15 residues. Germline CDR1 LGHNA, CDR2 YSLEER. J gave up 5 bases and V 3 bases, and 5 bases lay outside the gene matches. The CDR3 is CASSHLDRANEKLFF. CDR3 nucleotide sequence: TGCGCCAGCAGCCATCTGGACAGGGCAAATGAAAAACTGTTTTTT.

V gene TRBV5-1 combines with J gene TRBJ2-5, with D perhaps TRBD2 (8 bases). V was cut by 2 bases and J by 5 bases, with 19 bases left in between. From germline, CDR1 is SGHRS and CDR2 YFSETQ. This CDR3 region has 16 residues. CDR3 nucleotide sequence: TGCGCCAGCAGCTTCGGACTAGCCAGGGGGATGGAGACCCAGTACTTC. Its translation: CASSFGLARGMETQYF.

The chain couples TRBV4-1 to TRBJ1-4; weak D call: TRBD1 (6 bases). In germline, CDR1 is MGHRA, CDR2 YSYEKL. This CDR3 is built from 15 residues. V was clipped by 5 bases and J by 1 base, with 11 bases between them. In DNA form, the CDR3 reads TGCGCCAGCAGCGCCCCGGGACAAACTAATGAAAAACTGTTTTTT. It codes for CASSAPGQTNEKLFF.

The chain has TRBV4-1 and TRBJ2-2, with D possibly TRBD2 on 7 matching bases. CDR3 length equals 16 residues. Germline CDR1 is MGHRA and CDR2 is YSYEKL. The V end was cut by 1 base, the J end by 5 bases, with 14 bases between. Here the CDR3 DNA reads TGCGCCAGCAGCCAAGTCGCGGGGGCGAGGACCGGGGAGCTGTTTTTT. This sequence encodes CASSQVAGARTGELFF.

The rearrangement joins TRBV7-2 to TRBJ2-7; TRBD1 matches 7 bases. This CDR3 contains 13 residues. Germline V gene sequence: CDR1 SGHTA, CDR2 FQGNSA. The V and J ends lost 6 bases and 4 bases, in that order; junction bases with no gene match: 6. The CDR3 sequence: CASSPGGWYEQYV. In DNA, the CDR3 is TGTGCCAGCAGTCCAGGGGGTTGGTACGAGCAGTACGTC.

V is TRBV2 and J is TRBJ2-5; D is perhaps TRBD1 (5 bases). The CDR3 runs to 16 residues. Germline CDR1 reads SNHLY; CDR2 reads FYNNEI. The V gene lost 0 bases and the J gene lost 9 bases, with 20 bases spanning the gap. CDR3 residues: CASSEADIDRSAAQYF. The CDR3 coding sequence is TGTGCCAGCAGTGAAGCTGACATTGACAGATCGGCGGCCCAGTACTTC.

This clone was detected a few times. The genes are TRBV6-5 and TRBJ1-1, with TRBD1 as a possible D gene (6 bases). V was shortened by 7 bases and J by 5 bases, with 17 bases between the two germline ends. Looked up from germline, CDR1 is MNHEY and CDR2 is SVGAGI. The CDR3 has 14 residues. Written as DNA, the CDR3 is TGTGCCAGCACCGGACAGCAGGAAGATACTGAAGCTTTCTTT. The encoded protein is CASTGQQEDTEAFF.

The chain combines TRBV21-1 with TRBJ2-5; TRBD1 was called by the table and not checked on the DNA. TRBV21-1 corresponds to a pseudogene. This CDR3 has 14 residues. CDR3: CASSKEDRQETQYF. Here the CDR3 DNA reads TGTGCCAGCAGCAAAGAGGACAGACAAGAGACCCAGTACTTC.

J is TRBJ2-2 and V is TRBV5-6; D uncertain. CDR3 length: 15 amino acids. Trimming took 4 bases from V and 3 from J, leaving 13 bases between them. Looked up from germline, CDR1 is SGHDT and CDR2 is YYEEEE. The CDR3 protein is CASSHLSRDTGELFF. CDR3 coding DNA: TGTGCCAGCAGCCACCTTTCTAGAGACACCGGGGAGCTGTTTTTT.

The V gene is TRBV10-3, the J gene TRBJ2-7, with D perhaps matching TRBD1 or TRBD2 (5 bases each). The CDR3 length is 13 residues. CDR1 and CDR2 (germline): ENHRY, SYGVKD. For the CDR3, the DNA is TGTGCCATCAGTGACTCTACCGGGACCCTACTCAGTGTC. It yields the protein CAISDSTGTLLSV.

This chain connects TRBV6-5 to TRBJ1-1, with D unclear. The CDR3 spans 10 residues. Trimming stripped 5 bases from V and 7 bases from J, with 5 bases between. Germline values: CDR1 MNHEY, CDR2 SVGAGI. Here the CDR3 reads CASSTFEAFF. CDR3 nucleotides: TGTGCCAGCAGTACCTTTGAAGCTTTCTTT.

The gene calls are TRBV6-6 and TRBJ2-5; perhaps TRBD2 as D (7 bases). The CDR3 is made up of 13 amino acids. Germline lookup yields CDR1 MNHNY and CDR2 SVGAGI (reference sequence). The V and J ends lost 10 bases and 5 bases respectively, with 17 bases between them. The CDR3, as DNA: TGTGCCACCCTCTCGGGGGGCAGGGAGACCCAGTACTTC. It encodes CATLSGGRETQYF.

V is TRBV9 and J is TRBJ1-1; 8 nucleotides match TRBD1. Germline trimming cut 0 bases from V and 3 bases from J; bases unmatched to any gene: 4. The CDR3 is made up of 15 amino acids. Germline assignment: CDR1 SGDLS and CDR2 YYNGEE. The DNA of the CDR3 is TGTGCCAGCAGCGTAGTGGCAGGGGGCTACACTGAAGCTTTCTTT. Amino acids: CASSVVAGGYTEAFF.

This clone has only one observation. V usage is TRBV28 and J usage is TRBJ1-1; unclear D gene. Trimming took off 5 bases at V and 6 bases at J, with 19 bases between the two ends. There are 15 residues in the CDR3. Germline V gene sequence: CDR1 MDHEN, CDR2 SYDVKM. Here the CDR3 DNA reads TGTGCCAGCAGTCCGGCCGTCGGGGTGCGTTCTGAAGCTTTCTTT. Encoded protein: CASSPAVGVRSEAFF.

The chain joins TRBV12-3 or TRBV12-4 to TRBJ1-4, with D tentatively TRBD1 (5 bases). V was shortened by 1 base and J by 5 bases, with 5 bases between the two germline ends. The CDR3 contains 13 residues. This CDR3 is CASSLGQNEKLFF. In DNA, the CDR3 is TGTGCCAGCAGTTTAGGACAGAATGAAAAACTGTTTTTT.

This clone was seen more than once but under ten times. The chain carries TRBV19 and TRBJ1-3, with D hard to call. Germline CDR1 LNHDA, CDR2 SQIVND (reference sequence). Trimming stripped 6 bases from V and 2 bases from J, with 11 bases between. This CDR3 is built from 14 residues. The DNA of the CDR3 is TGTGCCAGTAGATCGCCCCTCGCTGGAAACACCATATATTTT. As protein: CASRSPLAGNTIYF.

The chain joins TRBV18 to TRBJ1-2, with a possible D match to TRBD1 (5 bases). From germline, CDR1 is KGHSH and CDR2 LQKENI. V gave up 1 base and J gave up 3 bases, with 12 bases separating them. The CDR3 has 15 residues. This chain's CDR3 is CASSPRGREHYGYTF. In nucleotides, the CDR3 is TGTGCCAGCTCACCACGGGGCAGGGAGCACTATGGCTACACCTTC. The full variable domain, in which reference TRBV18 and TRBJ1-2 provide the parts outside the CDR3, is NAGVMQNPRHLVRRRGQEARLRCSPMKGHSHVYWYRQLPEEGLKFMVYLQKENIIDESGMPKERFSAEFPKEGPSILRIQQVVRGDSAAYFCASSPRGREHYGYTFGSGTRLTVV.

The chain carries TRBV19 and TRBJ2-4; D is perhaps TRBD1 (6 bases). The CDR3 length is 13 residues. Trimming pared 2 bases from V and 8 bases from J, leaving 10 bases between. The germline gives CDR1 LNHDA, CDR2 SQIVND (reference sequence). The CDR3 DNA sequence: TGTGCCAGTAGTATAACAGGGAGTGACATTCAGTACTTC. Its translation: CASSITGSDIQYF.

CDR3 sequence (DNA): TGTGCCAGCAGTTGGGGACAGTTGACTGGAAACACCATATATTTT. Amino acids: CASSWGQLTGNTIYF. V usage is TRBV6-5 and J usage is TRBJ1-3; TRBD1 agrees at 7 bases. The CDR3 spans 15 residues. The junction had 5 bases not matched to a gene; V was cut back by 4 bases and J by 2 bases. CDR1 and CDR2 from the germline V gene are MNHEY and SVGAGI.

The V call is TRBV2, the J call TRBJ1-3; D remains ambiguous. Germline assignment: CDR1 SNHLY and CDR2 FYNNEI. The CDR3 totals 11 residues. V lost 8 bases, J lost 8 bases, and 10 bases lay in between. CDR3 DNA sequence: TGTGCCAGCCTCTTCTACGACACCATATATTTT. It specifies CASLFYDTIYF.

This sequence joins TRBV10-1 and TRBJ1-2; the match to TRBD1 covers 7 bases. After removal of 4 bases from V and 6 bases from J, the junction contained 5 bases not matched to a gene. The CDR3 runs to 13 residues. Looked up from germline, CDR1 is WNHNN and CDR2 is SYGVQD (reference sequence). CDR3 in amino acids: CASSGGQRNGYTF. As DNA, the CDR3 is TGCGCCAGCAGTGGGGGACAGCGTAATGGCTACACCTTC.

This sequence joins TRBV19 and TRBJ1-5; TRBD1 aligns across 10 bases. V trimming: 6 bases; J trimming: 6 bases; junction bases outside the gene matches: 5. The germline V gene encodes CDR1 LNHDA and CDR2 SQIVND (reference sequence). The CDR3 length is 14 residues. This CDR3 reads CASSWDRGSQPQHF. CDR3 bases: TGTGCCAGTAGCTGGGACAGGGGAAGTCAGCCCCAGCATTTT.

The chain carries TRBV5-4 and TRBJ1-3; no clear D. The germline CDR1 and CDR2 sequences are SGHNT and YYREEE (reference sequence). The CDR3 sequence is 14 residues long. Trimming took 4 bases from V and 0 from J, leaving 8 bases between them. The CDR3 DNA reads TGTGCCAGCAGCCCCGGCCTCTCTGGAAACACCATATATTTT. Encoded protein: CASSPGLSGNTIYF.